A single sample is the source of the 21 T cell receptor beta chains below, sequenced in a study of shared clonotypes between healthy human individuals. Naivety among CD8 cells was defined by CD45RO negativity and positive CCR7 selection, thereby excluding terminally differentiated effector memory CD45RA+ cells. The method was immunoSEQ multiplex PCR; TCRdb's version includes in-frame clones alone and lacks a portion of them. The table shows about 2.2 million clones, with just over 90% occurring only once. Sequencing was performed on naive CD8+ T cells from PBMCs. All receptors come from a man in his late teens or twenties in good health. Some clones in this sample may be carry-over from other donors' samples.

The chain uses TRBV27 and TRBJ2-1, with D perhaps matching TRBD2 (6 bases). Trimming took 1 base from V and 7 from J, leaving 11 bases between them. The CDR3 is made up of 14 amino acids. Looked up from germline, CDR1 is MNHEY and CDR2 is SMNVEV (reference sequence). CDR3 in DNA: TGTGCCAGCAGTTTATTCGGGAGTGGAAATGAGCAGTTCTTC. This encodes CASSLFGSGNEQFF.

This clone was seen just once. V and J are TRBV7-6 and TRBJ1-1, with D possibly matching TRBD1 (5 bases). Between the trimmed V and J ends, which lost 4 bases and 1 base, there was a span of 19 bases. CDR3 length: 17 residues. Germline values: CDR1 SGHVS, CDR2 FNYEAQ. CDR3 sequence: CASSSFMGPTSNTEAFF. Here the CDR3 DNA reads TGTGCCAGCAGCTCCTTCATGGGGCCGACTTCGAACACTGAAGCTTTCTTT.

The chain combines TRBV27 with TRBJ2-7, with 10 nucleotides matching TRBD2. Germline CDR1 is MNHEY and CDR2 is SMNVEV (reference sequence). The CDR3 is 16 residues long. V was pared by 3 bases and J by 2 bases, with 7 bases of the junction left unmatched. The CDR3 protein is CASSLRSGTSAYEQYF. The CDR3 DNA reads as TGTGCCAGCAGTTTGCGGTCCGGGACTAGCGCCTACGAGCAGTACTTC.

The DNA for the CDR3 is TGTGCCAGCAGCCTCACAGGGTCATTCACCGGGGAGCTGTTTTTT. Its protein is CASSLTGSFTGELFF. The genes are TRBV4-2 and TRBJ2-2; D is possibly TRBD1 (6 bases). V was clipped by 4 bases and J by 4 bases, with 13 bases between them. Germline V gene data show CDR1 as LGHNA and CDR2 as YNFKEQ. The CDR3 length is 15 residues.

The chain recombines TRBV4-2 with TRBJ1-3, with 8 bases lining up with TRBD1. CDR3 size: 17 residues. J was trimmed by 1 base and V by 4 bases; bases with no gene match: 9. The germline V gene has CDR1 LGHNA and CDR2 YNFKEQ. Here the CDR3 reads CASSPMDRAESGNTIYF. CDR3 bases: TGTGCCAGCAGCCCGATGGACAGGGCCGAATCTGGAAACACCATATATTTT.

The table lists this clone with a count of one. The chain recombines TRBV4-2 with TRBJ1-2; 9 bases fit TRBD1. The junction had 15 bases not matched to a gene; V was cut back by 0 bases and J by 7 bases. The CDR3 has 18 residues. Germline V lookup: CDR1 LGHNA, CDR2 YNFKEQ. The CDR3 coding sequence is TGTGCCAGCAGCCAAGAGGTGACAGGGGGATCCTTTCTGGTTGGCTACACCTTC. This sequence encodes CASSQEVTGGSFLVGYTF.

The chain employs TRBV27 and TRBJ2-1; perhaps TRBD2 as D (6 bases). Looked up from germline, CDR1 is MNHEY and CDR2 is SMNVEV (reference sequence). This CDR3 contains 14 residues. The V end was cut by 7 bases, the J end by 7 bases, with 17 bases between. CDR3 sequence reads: CASKLWGGQNEQFF. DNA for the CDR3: TGTGCCAGCAAACTCTGGGGAGGTCAGAATGAGCAGTTCTTC.

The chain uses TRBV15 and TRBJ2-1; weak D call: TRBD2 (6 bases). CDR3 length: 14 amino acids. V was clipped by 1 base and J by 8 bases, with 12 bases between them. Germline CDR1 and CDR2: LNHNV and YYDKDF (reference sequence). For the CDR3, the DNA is TGTGCCACCAGCAGAGGCCTAGCGAAGGATGAGCAGTTCTTC. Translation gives CATSRGLAKDEQFF.

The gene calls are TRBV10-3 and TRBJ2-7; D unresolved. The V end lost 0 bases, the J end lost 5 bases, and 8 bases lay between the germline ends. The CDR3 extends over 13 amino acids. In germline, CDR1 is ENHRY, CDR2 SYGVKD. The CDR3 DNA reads TGTGCCATCAGTGAGTCGTCGTGGAACGAGCAGTACTTC. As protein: CAISESSWNEQYF.

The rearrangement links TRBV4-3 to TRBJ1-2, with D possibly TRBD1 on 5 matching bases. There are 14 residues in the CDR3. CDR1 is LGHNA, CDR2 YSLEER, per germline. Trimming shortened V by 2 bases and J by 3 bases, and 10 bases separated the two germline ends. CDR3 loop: CASSQIGTYYGYTF. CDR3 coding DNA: TGCGCCAGCAGCCAAATAGGGACTTACTATGGCTACACCTTC.

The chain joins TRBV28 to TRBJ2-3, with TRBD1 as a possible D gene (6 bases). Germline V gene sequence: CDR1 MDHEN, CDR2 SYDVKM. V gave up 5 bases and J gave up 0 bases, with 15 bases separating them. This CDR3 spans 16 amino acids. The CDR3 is CASSPIQGPSTDTQYF. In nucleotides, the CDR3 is TGTGCCAGCAGTCCGATACAGGGCCCAAGCACAGATACGCAGTATTTT.

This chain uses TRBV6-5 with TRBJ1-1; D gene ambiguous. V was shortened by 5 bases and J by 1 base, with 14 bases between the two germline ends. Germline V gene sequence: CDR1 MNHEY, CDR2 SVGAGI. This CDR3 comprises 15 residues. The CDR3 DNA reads TGTGCCAGCAGTCCTCCCCTAGAAGGGAACACTGAAGCTTTCTTT. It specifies CASSPPLEGNTEAFF.

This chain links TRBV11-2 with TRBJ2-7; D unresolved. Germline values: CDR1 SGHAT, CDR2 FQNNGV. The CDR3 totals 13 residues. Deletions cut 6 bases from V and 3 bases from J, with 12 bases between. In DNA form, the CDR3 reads TGTGCCAGCAGTGGTGGGGAACACTACGAGCAGTACTTC. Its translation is CASSGGEHYEQYF. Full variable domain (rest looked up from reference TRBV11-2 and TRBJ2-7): EAGVAQSPRYKIIEKRQSVAFWCNPISGHATLYWYQQILGQGPKLLIQFQNNGVVDDSQLPKDRFSAERLKGVDSTLKIQPAKLEDSAVYLCASSGGEHYEQYFGPGTRLTVT.

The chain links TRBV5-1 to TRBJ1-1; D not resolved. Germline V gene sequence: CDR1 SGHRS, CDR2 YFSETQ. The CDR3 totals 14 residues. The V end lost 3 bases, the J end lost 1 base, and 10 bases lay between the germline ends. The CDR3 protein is CASSSLGPNTEAFF. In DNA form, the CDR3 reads TGCGCCAGCAGCTCCCTAGGTCCGAACACTGAAGCTTTCTTT.

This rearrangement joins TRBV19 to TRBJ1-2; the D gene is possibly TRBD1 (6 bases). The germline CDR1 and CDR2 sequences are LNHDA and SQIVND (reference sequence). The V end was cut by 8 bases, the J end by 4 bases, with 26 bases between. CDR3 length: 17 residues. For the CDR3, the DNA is TGTGCCAGTCCGACTACCGGACAGACCGGCGGGAGCTATGGCTACACCTTC. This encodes CASPTTGQTGGSYGYTF.

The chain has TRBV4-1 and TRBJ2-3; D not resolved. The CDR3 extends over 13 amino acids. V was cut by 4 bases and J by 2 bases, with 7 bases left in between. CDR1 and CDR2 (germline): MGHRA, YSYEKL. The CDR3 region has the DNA TGCGCCAGCAGCCCGACACTCACAGATACGCAGTATTTT. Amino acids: CASSPTLTDTQYF.

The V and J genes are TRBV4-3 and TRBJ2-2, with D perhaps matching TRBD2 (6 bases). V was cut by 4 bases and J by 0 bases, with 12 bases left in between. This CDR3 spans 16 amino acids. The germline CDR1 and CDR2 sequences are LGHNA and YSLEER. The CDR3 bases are TGCGCCAGCAGCCCGGGGACTGCTACGAACACCGGGGAGCTGTTTTTT. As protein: CASSPGTATNTGELFF.

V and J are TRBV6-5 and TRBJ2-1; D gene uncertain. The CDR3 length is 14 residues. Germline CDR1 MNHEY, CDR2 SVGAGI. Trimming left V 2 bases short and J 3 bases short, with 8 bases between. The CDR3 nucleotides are TGTGCCAGCAGTTACCACAACAGCTACAATGAGCAGTTCTTC. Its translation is CASSYHNSYNEQFF.

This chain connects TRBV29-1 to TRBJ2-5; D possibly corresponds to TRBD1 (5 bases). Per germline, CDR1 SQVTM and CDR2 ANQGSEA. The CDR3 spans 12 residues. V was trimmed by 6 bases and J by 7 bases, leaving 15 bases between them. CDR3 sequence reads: CSVVRLQGTQYF. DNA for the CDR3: TGCAGCGTCGTCAGACTTCAGGGGACCCAGTACTTC.

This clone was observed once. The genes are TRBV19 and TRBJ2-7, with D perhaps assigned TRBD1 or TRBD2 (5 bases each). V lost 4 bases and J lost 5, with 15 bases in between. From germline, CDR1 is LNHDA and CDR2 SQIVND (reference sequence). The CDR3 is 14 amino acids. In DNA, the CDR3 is TGTGCCAGTAGTACAAACGTCCGGGGCGACGAGCAGTACTTC. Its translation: CASSTNVRGDEQYF. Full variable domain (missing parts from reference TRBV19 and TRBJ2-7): DGGITQSPKYLFRKEGQNVTLSCEQNLNHDAMYWYRQDPGQGLRLIYYSQIVNDFQKGDIAEGYSVSREKKESFPLTVTSAQKNPTAFYLCASSTNVRGDEQYFGPGTRLTVT.

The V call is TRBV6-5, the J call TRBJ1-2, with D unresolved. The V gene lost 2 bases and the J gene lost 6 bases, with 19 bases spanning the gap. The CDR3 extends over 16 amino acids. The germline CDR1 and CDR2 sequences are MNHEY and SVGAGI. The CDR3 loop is CASSYSGVSTNDGYTF. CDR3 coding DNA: TGTGCCAGCAGTTACAGCGGGGTTTCAACTAATGATGGCTACACCTTC.